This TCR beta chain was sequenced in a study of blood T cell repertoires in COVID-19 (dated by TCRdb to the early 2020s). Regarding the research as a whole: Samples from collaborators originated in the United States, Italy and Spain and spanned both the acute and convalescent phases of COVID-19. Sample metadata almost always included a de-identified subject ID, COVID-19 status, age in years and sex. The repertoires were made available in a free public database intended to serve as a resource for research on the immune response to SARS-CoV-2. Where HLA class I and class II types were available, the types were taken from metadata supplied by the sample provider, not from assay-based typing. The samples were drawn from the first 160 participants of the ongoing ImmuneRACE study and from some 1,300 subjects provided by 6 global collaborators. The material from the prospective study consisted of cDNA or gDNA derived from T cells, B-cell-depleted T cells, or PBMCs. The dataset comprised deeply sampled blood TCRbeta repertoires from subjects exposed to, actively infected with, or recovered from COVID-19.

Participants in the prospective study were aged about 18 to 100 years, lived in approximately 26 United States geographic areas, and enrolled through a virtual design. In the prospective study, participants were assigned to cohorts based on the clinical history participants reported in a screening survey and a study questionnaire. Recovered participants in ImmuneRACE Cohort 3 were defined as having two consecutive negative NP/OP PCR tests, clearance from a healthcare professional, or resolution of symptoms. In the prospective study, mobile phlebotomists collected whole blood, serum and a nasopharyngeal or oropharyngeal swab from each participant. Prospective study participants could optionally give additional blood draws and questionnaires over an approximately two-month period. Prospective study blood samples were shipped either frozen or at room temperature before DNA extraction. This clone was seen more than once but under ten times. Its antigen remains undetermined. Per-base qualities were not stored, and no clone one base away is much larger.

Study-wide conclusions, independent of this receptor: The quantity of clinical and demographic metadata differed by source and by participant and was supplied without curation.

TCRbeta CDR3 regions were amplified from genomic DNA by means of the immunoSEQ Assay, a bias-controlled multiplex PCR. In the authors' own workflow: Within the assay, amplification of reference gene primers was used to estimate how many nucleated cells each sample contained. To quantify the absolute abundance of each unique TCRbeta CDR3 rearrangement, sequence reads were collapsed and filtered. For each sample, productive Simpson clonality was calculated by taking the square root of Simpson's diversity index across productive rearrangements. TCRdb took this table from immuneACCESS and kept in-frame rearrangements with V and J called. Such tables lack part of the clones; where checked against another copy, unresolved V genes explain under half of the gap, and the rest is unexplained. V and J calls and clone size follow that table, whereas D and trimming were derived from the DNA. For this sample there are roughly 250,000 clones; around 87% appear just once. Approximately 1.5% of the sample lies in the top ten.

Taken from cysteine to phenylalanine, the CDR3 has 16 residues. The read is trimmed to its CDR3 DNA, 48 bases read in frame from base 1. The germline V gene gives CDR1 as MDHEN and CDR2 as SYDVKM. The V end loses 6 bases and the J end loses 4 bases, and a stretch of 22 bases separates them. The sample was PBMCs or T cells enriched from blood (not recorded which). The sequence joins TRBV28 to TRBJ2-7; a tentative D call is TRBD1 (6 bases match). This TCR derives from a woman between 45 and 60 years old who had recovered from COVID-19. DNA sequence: TGTGCCAGCAGCCCGCTGGACGGCAGGGGAAGATACGAGCAGTACTTC. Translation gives CASSPLDGRGRYEQYF. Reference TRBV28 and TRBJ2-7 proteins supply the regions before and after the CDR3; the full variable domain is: DVKVTQSSRYLVKRTGEKVFLECVQDMDHENMFWYRQDPGLGLRLIYFSYDVKMKEKGDIPEGYSVSREKKERFSLILESASTNQTSMYLCASSPLDGRGRYEQYFGPGTRLTVT.